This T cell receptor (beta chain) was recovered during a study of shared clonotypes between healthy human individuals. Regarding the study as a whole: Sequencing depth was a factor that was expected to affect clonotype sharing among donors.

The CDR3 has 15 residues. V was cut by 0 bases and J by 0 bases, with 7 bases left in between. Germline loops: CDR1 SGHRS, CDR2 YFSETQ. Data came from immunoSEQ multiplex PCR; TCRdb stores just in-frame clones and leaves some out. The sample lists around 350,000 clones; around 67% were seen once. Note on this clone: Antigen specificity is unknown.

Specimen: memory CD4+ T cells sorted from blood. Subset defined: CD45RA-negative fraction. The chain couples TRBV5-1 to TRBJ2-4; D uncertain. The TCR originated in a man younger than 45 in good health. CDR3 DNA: TGCGCCAGCAGCTTGGTGGGCTTAGCCAAAAACATTCAGTACTTC. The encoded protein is CASSLVGLAKNIQYF.